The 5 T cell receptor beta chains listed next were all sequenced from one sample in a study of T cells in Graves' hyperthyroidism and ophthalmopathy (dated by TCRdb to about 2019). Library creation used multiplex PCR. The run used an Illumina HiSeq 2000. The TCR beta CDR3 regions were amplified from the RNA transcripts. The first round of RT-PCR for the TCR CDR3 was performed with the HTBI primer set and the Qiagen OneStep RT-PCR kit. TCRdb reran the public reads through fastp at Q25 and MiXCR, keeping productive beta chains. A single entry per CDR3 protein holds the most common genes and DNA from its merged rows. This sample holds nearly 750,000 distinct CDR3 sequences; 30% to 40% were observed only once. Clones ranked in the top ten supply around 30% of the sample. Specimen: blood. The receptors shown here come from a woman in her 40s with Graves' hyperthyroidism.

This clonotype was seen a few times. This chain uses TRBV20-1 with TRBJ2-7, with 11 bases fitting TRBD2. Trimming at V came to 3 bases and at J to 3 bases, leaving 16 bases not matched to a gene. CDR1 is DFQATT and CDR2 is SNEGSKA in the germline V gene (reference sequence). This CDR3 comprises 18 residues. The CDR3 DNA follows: TGCAGTGCTAGGCCCCCTCCGGCTAGCGGGAGGAACCTCTACGAGCAGTACTTC. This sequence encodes CSARPPPASGRNLYEQYF.

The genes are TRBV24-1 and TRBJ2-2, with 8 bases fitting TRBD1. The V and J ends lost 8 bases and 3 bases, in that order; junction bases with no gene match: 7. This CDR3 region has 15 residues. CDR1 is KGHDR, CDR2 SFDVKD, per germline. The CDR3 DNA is TGTGCCACCACGGCAGGGGGCAGCGACACCGGGGAGCTGTTTTTT. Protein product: CATTAGGSDTGELFF.

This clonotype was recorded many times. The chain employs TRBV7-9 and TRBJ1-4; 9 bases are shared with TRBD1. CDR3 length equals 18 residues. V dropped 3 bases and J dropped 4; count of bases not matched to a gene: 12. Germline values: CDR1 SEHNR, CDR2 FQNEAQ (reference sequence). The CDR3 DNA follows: TGTGCCAGCAGCTTCTTCGGACAGGGGAGTTCAGATAATGAAAAACTGTTTTTT. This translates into CASSFFGQGSSDNEKLFF.

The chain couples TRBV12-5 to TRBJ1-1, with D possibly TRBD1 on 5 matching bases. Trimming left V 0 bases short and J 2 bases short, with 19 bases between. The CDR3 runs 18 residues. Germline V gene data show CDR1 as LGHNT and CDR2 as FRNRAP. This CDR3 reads CASGLVSSGIGKNTEAFF. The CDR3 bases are TGTGCTAGTGGTTTGGTAAGTTCAGGGATCGGGAAAAACACTGAAGCTTTCTTT.

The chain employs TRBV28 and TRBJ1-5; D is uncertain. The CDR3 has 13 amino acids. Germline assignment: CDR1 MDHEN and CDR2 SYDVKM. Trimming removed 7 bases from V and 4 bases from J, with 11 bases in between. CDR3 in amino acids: CASTNRPNQPQHF. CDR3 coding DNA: TGTGCCAGCACTAACCGACCGAATCAGCCCCAGCATTTT.